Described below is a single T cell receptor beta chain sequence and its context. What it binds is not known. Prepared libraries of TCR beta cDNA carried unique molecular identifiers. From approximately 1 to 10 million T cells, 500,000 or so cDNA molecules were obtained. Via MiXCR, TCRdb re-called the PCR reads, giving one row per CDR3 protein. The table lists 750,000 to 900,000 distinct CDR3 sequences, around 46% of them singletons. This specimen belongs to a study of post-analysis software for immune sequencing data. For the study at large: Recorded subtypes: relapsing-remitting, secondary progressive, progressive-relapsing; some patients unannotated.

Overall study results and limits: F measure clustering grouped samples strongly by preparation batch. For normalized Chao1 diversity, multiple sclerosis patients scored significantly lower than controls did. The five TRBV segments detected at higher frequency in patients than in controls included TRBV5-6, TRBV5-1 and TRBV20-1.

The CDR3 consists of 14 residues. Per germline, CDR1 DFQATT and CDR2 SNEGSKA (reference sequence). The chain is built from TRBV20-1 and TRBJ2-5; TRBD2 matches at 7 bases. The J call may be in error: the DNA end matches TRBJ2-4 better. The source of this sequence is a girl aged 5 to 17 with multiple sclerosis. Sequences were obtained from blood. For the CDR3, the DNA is TGCAGTGCTTCTAGCGTTACCGGGGGGAACATTCAGTACTTC. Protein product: CSASSVTGGNIQYF.